The clone carrying this TCR beta chain showed up just once. Its target is not known. The data stem from a study of T cell repertoires in cytomegalovirus infection. Study context: An indication of both CMV infection and matching HLA type came from public TCR beta signatures.

TCRdb re-called the reads with MiXCR, one entry per CDR3 protein. The data show hundreds of thousands of distinct CDR3 sequences, around 30% seen once. The CDR3 has 14 residues. Looked up from germline, CDR1 is MNHEY and CDR2 is SVGEGT. Trimming stripped 1 base from V and 6 bases from J, with 12 bases between. V gene TRBV6-2 or TRBV6-3 combines with J gene TRBJ1-1; D might be TRBD1 (5 bases). Sequences were derived from cultured PBMCs, sampled from culture after CMV antigen stimulation. This sequence originates from a human donor in good health (CMV status not recorded). Some clones in this sample may be carry-over from other donors' samples. Here the CDR3 DNA reads TGTGCCAGCAGTTACTTGAGGGGCGCCCCTGAAGCTTTCTTT. Translating it yields CASSYLRGAPEAFF.